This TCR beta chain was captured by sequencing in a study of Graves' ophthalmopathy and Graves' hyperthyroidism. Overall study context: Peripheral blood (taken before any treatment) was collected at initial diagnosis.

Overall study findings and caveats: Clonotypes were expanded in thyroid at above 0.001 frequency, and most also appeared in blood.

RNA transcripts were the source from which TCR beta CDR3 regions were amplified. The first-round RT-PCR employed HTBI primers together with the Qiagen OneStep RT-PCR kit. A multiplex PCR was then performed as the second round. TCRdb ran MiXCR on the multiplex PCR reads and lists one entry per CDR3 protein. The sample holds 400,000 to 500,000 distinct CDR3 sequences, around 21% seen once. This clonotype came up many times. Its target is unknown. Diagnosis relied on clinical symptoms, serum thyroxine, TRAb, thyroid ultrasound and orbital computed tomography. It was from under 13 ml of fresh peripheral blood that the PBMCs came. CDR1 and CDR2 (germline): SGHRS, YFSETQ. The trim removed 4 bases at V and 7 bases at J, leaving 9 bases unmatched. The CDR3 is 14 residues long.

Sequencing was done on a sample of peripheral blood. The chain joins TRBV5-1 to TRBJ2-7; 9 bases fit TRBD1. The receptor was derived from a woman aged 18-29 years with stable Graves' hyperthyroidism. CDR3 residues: CASSGGQGPREQYF. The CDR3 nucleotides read TGCGCCAGCAGCGGGGGACAGGGCCCGCGAGAGCAGTACTTC. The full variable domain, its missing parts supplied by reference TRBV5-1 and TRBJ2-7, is KAGVTQTPRYLIKTRGQQVTLSCSPISGHRSVSWYQQTPGQGLQFLFEYFSETQRNKGNFPGRFSGRQFSNSRSEMNVSTLELGDSALYLCASSGGQGPREQYFGPGTRLTVT.